This T cell receptor (beta chain) came from a study of cytomegalovirus exposure and HLA in healthy donors. Findings and caveats of the study: Previously analyzed data showed that most TCR beta V segments were productive at a frequency of about 87% or about 30%. A later analysis reportedly identified an Asian-associated ancestry cluster as carrying fewer N-insertions than the 666-donor mean.

Germline V CDR1 and CDR2: SGHTA, FQGNSA. The CDR3 loop spans 18 amino acids. Trimming took 5 bases from V and 3 from J; bases not matched to a gene: 19. Use of 60 Vbeta and 13 Jbeta primers characterized the PCR. Method: immunoSEQ multiplex PCR; TCRdb's copy keeps in-frame clones and lacks some. The sample contains roughly 93,000 clones, approximately 79% of which appear only once. Note on this clone: The antigen is undetermined.

The chain carries TRBV7-2 and TRBJ2-7; 7 bases align to TRBD2. The TCR comes from a male donor in good health and CMV-seronegative. The specimen was PBMCs. The CDR3 reads CASSKRDPRTSWFYEQYF. CDR3 DNA sequence: TGTGCCAGCAGCAAACGAGATCCGAGGACTAGTTGGTTCTACGAGCAGTACTTC.